Following are 27 T cell receptor beta chains from one sample sequenced in a study of immune evolution from preneoplasia to lung adenocarcinoma. Assay: immunoSEQ multiplex PCR; the TCRdb copy retains only in-frame clones and omits some. This repertoire shows some 3,900 clones, over 60% found once; its top ten account for around an eighth. The sequencing input was FFPE minimally invasive lung adenocarcinoma tissue. Every receptor here comes from a person in their 70s with lung adenocarcinoma.

The rearrangement uses TRBV4-1 and TRBJ1-2; D uncertain. Between the trimmed V and J ends, which lost 5 bases and 3 bases, there was a span of 10 bases. This CDR3 has 13 amino acids. Germline CDR1 MGHRA, CDR2 YSYEKL. As DNA, the CDR3 is TGCGCCAGCAGCGGGGTCGGATACTATGGCTACACCTTC. Residues: CASSGVGYYGYTF.

The rearrangement joins TRBV11-2 to TRBJ2-5; 9 bases match TRBD1. With V trimmed by 3 bases and J by 7 bases, 9 bases remained unmatched. This CDR3 is built from 15 residues. Germline CDR1 and CDR2: SGHAT and FQNNGV. CDR3 in amino acids: CASSFGTGWEGTQYF. CDR3 DNA: TGTGCCAGCAGCTTCGGGACAGGGTGGGAGGGGACCCAGTACTTC.

The CDR3 loop is CASSQSTGYNEQFF. For the CDR3, the DNA is TGCGCCAGCAGCCAATCCACCGGATACAATGAGCAGTTCTTC. V usage is TRBV4-1 and J usage is TRBJ2-1; the D is unclear. The CDR3 is 14 residues long. Germline V gene sequence: CDR1 MGHRA, CDR2 YSYEKL. Trimming shortened V by 2 bases and J by 4 bases, and 9 bases separated the two germline ends.

The rearrangement joins TRBV29-1 to TRBJ2-2, with D hard to call. Germline loops: CDR1 SQVTM, CDR2 ANQGSEA. Trimming pared 4 bases from V and 6 bases from J, leaving 6 bases between. The CDR3 has 11 amino acids. This CDR3 is CSVADPGELFF. DNA of the CDR3: TGCAGCGTTGCGGACCCCGGGGAGCTGTTTTTT.

The chain employs TRBV18 and TRBJ2-2; D is ambiguous. Trimming removed 3 bases from V and 3 bases from J, with 14 bases in between. The CDR3 contains 16 residues. CDR1 KGHSH and CDR2 LQKENI come from the germline V gene. CDR3 amino acids: CASSPGHFRDTGELFF. DNA of the CDR3: TGTGCCAGCTCACCGGGCCACTTCCGAGACACCGGGGAGCTGTTTTTT.

The chain combines TRBV27 with TRBJ1-2; perhaps TRBD1 as D (6 bases). V was clipped by 6 bases and J by 6 bases, with 14 bases between them. The germline V gene has CDR1 MNHEY and CDR2 SMNVEV (reference sequence). This CDR3 has 13 residues. DNA of the CDR3: TGTGCCAGCAGGCTTACAGGGAATGATGGCTACACCTTC. Amino acid sequence: CASRLTGNDGYTF.

J is TRBJ2-1 and V is TRBV28; perhaps TRBD1 as D (6 bases). The germline gives CDR1 MDHEN, CDR2 SYDVKM. The V end lost 6 bases, the J end lost 1 base, and 10 bases lay between the germline ends. This CDR3 contains 14 residues. CDR3 coding DNA: TGTGCCAGCAGCTCGCAGGGGTCCTACAATGAGCAGTTCTTC. Translating it yields CASSSQGSYNEQFF.

The chain employs TRBV20-1 and TRBJ1-5, with D unclear. The CDR3 is 11 amino acids. V lost 3 bases to trimming and J lost 9 bases, with 9 bases between them. The V gene's germline CDR1 is DFQATT and CDR2 SNEGSKA (reference sequence). CDR3 in DNA: TGCAGTGCTAGTACGGCGGGGCCCCAGCATTTT. Protein: CSASTAGPQHF.

This chain joins TRBV27 and TRBJ2-2, with D maybe TRBD1 (5 bases). CDR1 MNHEY and CDR2 SMNVEV come from the germline V gene (reference sequence). The CDR3 runs to 14 residues. V was shortened by 11 bases and J by 6 bases, with 19 bases between the two germline ends. CDR3 in DNA: TGTGCCTCCCGTACCCTTCAGGGTCCCGGGGAGCTGTTTTTT. Residues: CASRTLQGPGELFF.

This clone has more than one count but fewer than ten. At one end the junction does not follow the germline gene, possibly because of a read error. In nucleotides, the CDR3 is TGTGCCAGCAGCTCCTCTTTGTCGGGACAGTCTGCCTTC. This sequence encodes CASSSSLSGQSAF. The rearrangement links TRBV2 to TRBJ2-7; 7 nucleotides agree with TRBD1. The CDR3 has 13 residues. Germline CDR1 SNHLY, CDR2 FYNNEI.

The chain combines TRBV2 with TRBJ2-5, with 7 positions matching TRBD2. The better agreement between TRBJ2-7 and the DNA end casts doubt on the J call. The CDR3 is 13 amino acids. CDR1 is SNHLY and CDR2 is FYNNEI in the germline V gene. In DNA form, the CDR3 reads TGTGCCAGCAGTGAAGTCCCGGGAGGCGAGCAGTACTTC. Translated, it gives CASSEVPGGEQYF.

The gene calls are TRBV19 and TRBJ1-4; no firm D call. The germline V gene has CDR1 LNHDA and CDR2 SQIVND (reference sequence). The CDR3 length is 15 residues. V lost 7 bases, J lost 7 bases, and 19 bases lay in between. Here the CDR3 DNA reads TGTGCCAGTACCCCCCGGGCCCACCGAGGTGAAAAACTGTTTTTT. Amino acids: CASTPRAHRGEKLFF.

The rearrangement joins TRBV28 to TRBJ2-5, with 8 bases aligning to TRBD2. CDR3 length: 15 residues. The germline CDR1 and CDR2 sequences are MDHEN and SYDVKM. Trimming at V came to 3 bases and at J to 0 bases, leaving 3 bases not matched to a gene. The CDR3 DNA reads TGTGCCAGCAGTTTCGGGGGGGAGTACCAAGAGACCCAGTACTTC. This translates into CASSFGGEYQETQYF.

This chain uses TRBV18 with TRBJ2-1; D call uncertain. Trimming cost V 5 bases and J 10 bases, with 18 bases left between them. This CDR3 is 14 amino acids long. Germline-derived CDR1 and CDR2 are KGHSH and LQKENI. DNA of the CDR3: TGTGCCAGCTCAAGGGATCCGGCCCCCGGGGAGCAGTTCTTC. Translation: CASSRDPAPGEQFF.

The rearrangement joins TRBV4-2 to TRBJ2-3; no firm D call. Germline loops: CDR1 LGHNA, CDR2 YNFKEQ. V was clipped by 1 base and J by 0 bases, with 11 bases between them. CDR3 length equals 16 residues. The CDR3 bases are TGTGCCAGCAGCCAAGTTCGCTTTGGTAGCACAGATACGCAGTATTTT. Protein product: CASSQVRFGSTDTQYF.

The V and J genes are TRBV7-2 and TRBJ2-5; 10 nucleotides line up with TRBD1. This CDR3 region has 17 residues. Germline V gives CDR1 SGHTA, CDR2 FQGNSA. Unmatched junction bases numbered 12, after V lost 6 bases and J lost 2 bases. The CDR3, as DNA: TGTGCCAGCAGTATACAACCCGGGACAGGGGCGCAAGAGACCCAGTACTTC. Translation gives CASSIQPGTGAQETQYF. The full variable domain, its missing parts supplied by reference TRBV7-2 and TRBJ2-5, is GAGVSQSPSNKVTEKGKDVELRCDPISGHTALYWYRQSLGQGLEFLIYFQGNSAPDKSGLPSDRFSAERTGGSVSTLTIQRTQQEDSAVYLCASSIQPGTGAQETQYFGPGTRLLVL.

The genes are TRBV27 and TRBJ2-2; D gene ambiguous. Germline V gene sequence: CDR1 MNHEY, CDR2 SMNVEV (reference sequence). This CDR3 contains 13 residues. The V end was cut by 3 bases, the J end by 4 bases, with 6 bases between. Here the CDR3 reads CASSFTFTGELFF. Here the CDR3 DNA reads TGTGCCAGCAGTTTCACCTTCACCGGGGAGCTGTTTTTT.

This clone came up a few times. The chain combines TRBV28 with TRBJ1-4, with 8 bases fitting TRBD1. V shed 7 bases and J 8 bases; nucleotides not matched to a gene: 12. Germline CDR1 MDHEN, CDR2 SYDVKM. The CDR3 has 15 amino acids. CDR3: CASMGTTGGVEKLFF. CDR3 coding DNA: TGTGCCAGCATGGGAACTACAGGGGGGGTCGAAAAACTGTTTTTT.

The V call is TRBV18, the J call TRBJ2-7, with 11 bases matching TRBD2. In germline, CDR1 is KGHSH, CDR2 LQKENI. This CDR3 is 20 amino acids long. With 0 bases clipped from V and 4 bases from J, the junction kept 17 bases outside the gene matches. CDR3 coding DNA: TGTGCCAGCTCACCACCGACGACAGGGATATTCGCTAGCGGGAGGTACGAGCAGTACTTC. Translated: CASSPPTTGIFASGRYEQYF.

This clone has only one observation. In DNA, the CDR3 is TGTGCCAGCAGCAATACAGGGGGATGGTATGAAAAACTGTTTTTT. It specifies CASSNTGGWYEKLFF. The V and J genes are TRBV4-2 and TRBJ1-4; 8 nucleotides line up with TRBD1. Trimming at V came to 5 bases and at J to 6 bases, leaving 8 bases not matched to a gene. CDR3 length: 15 residues. Germline lookup yields CDR1 LGHNA and CDR2 YNFKEQ.

V is TRBV5-6 and J is TRBJ2-7; 7 bases are a match to TRBD1. This CDR3 contains 14 residues. Germline CDR1 is SGHDT and CDR2 is YYEEEE. With 2 bases clipped from V and 0 bases from J, the junction kept 2 bases outside the gene matches. In DNA form, the CDR3 reads TGTGCCAGCAGCTTCTCAGGGGGCTCCTACGAGCAGTACTTC. This encodes CASSFSGGSYEQYF.

This chain connects TRBV4-2 to TRBJ2-2; 14 bases are a match to TRBD2. Germline assignment: CDR1 LGHNA and CDR2 YNFKEQ. This CDR3 is built from 19 residues. V gave up 4 bases and J gave up 1 base; unmatched junction bases: 8. The CDR3 nucleotides are TGTGCCAGCAGCCCCGGGGGGGGACTAGCGGGAGTGAACACCGGGGAGCTGTTTTTT. Protein: CASSPGGGLAGVNTGELFF.

The gene calls are TRBV27 and TRBJ2-7; 9 nucleotides align to TRBD2. This CDR3 contains 14 residues. Looked up from germline, CDR1 is MNHEY and CDR2 is SMNVEV (reference sequence). The trim removed 1 base at V and 5 bases at J, leaving 3 bases unmatched. The CDR3 spells CASSLLGGGDEQYF. DNA for the CDR3: TGTGCCAGCAGTTTATTAGGCGGGGGGGACGAGCAGTACTTC.

This sequence joins TRBV2 and TRBJ2-7; D is perhaps TRBD1 or TRBD2 (5 bases each). Deletions cut 6 bases from V and 2 bases from J, with 23 bases between. CDR3 length: 17 amino acids. CDR1 is SNHLY, CDR2 FYNNEI, per germline. CDR3 loop: CASRRSEGQGSAYEQYF. CDR3 in DNA: TGTGCCAGCAGGAGAAGTGAGGGGCAGGGTAGTGCCTACGAGCAGTACTTC.

V and J are TRBV7-9 and TRBJ1-4, with D perhaps TRBD1 (6 bases). Germline V gene lookup returns CDR1 SEHNR and CDR2 FQNEAQ (reference sequence). CDR3 length equals 15 residues. The V end was cut by 5 bases, the J end by 3 bases, with 13 bases between. The CDR3 nucleotides read TGTGCCAGCAGCCCGCGACAGGTTGCTAATGAAAAACTGTTTTTT. Its translation: CASSPRQVANEKLFF. Full variable domain (outside the CDR3, taken from reference TRBV7-9 and TRBJ1-4): DTGVSQNPRHKITKRGQNVTFRCDPISEHNRLYWYRQTLGQGPEFLTYFQNEAQLEKSRLLSDRFSAERPKGSFSTLEIQRTEQGDSAMYLCASSPRQVANEKLFFGSGTQLSVL.

V usage is TRBV7-9 and J usage is TRBJ2-1; 8 nucleotides match TRBD2. J was trimmed by 5 bases and V by 5 bases; bases with no gene match: 8. The germline V gene has CDR1 SEHNR and CDR2 FQNEAQ (reference sequence). CDR3 length equals 15 residues. Here the CDR3 DNA reads TGTGCCAGCAGCATTCCGGGACTAGAAAACAATGAGCAGTTCTTC. The encoded protein is CASSIPGLENNEQFF.

This clone has more than one count but fewer than ten. The chain recombines TRBV7-6 with TRBJ2-2; 9 nucleotides line up with TRBD2. This CDR3 has 17 amino acids. J gave up 2 bases and V 0 bases, and 4 bases lay outside the gene matches. From germline, CDR1 is SGHVS and CDR2 FNYEAQ. CDR3 residues: CASSLAASGTNTGELFF. CDR3 nucleotides: TGTGCCAGCAGCTTAGCGGCTAGCGGGACCAACACCGGGGAGCTGTTTTTT.